These 2 T cell receptor beta chains originate from one sample sequenced in a study of blood T cell repertoires in COVID-19. The protocol was immunoSEQ multiplex PCR, while the TCRdb copy is restricted to in-frame clones and leaves out a portion. Here the sample spans under 500,000 clones, over 75% being singletons. The sample comprised PBMCs or T cells enriched from blood (not recorded which). These receptor sequences come from a man in his thirties or forties who had recovered from COVID-19.

The chain is built from TRBV25-1 and TRBJ2-1; possible D gene TRBD2, 6 bases. Deletions cut 8 bases from V and 10 bases from J, with 24 bases between. In germline, CDR1 is MGHDK, CDR2 SYGVNS. The CDR3 runs 15 residues. The CDR3 bases are TGTGCCAGCGGGGTCGGCGGAGGGATTAAGGGGGAGCAGTTCTTC. As protein: CASGVGGGIKGEQFF.

V and J are TRBV10-3 and TRBJ2-3; 7 nucleotides line up with TRBD1. Germline V gene sequence: CDR1 ENHRY, CDR2 SYGVKD. The CDR3 is 14 amino acids. The V and J ends lost 4 bases and 0 bases, in that order; junction bases with no gene match: 1. The CDR3 loop is CAISGQGSTDTQYF. The CDR3, as DNA: TGTGCCATCAGTGGACAGGGAAGCACAGATACGCAGTATTTT.